This T cell receptor beta chain was sequenced during a study of CD8 T cells in Susac syndrome. When the RNA was reverse transcribed, random hexamers were used with an input of about 0.5 to 1 ug. TCRdb called the immunoSEQ multiplex PCR reads again in MiXCR, with one record for every CDR3 protein. The sample has about 83,000 distinct CDR3 sequences; just under 95% are singletons. Negative isolation yielded the CD8+ and CD4+ T cells, while FACS enriched the TEMRA cells. This receptor was identified in a human donor with Susac syndrome. The sequencing sample was made of CD8+ T cells from PBMCs.

The CDR3: CASSYGGGRFAGELFF. CDR3 in DNA: TGTGCCAGCAGTTACGGGGGGGGACGGTTCGCCGGGGAGCTGTTTTTT. The gene calls are TRBV6-5 and TRBJ2-2, with 7 bases identical to TRBD2. This CDR3 has 16 residues. The germline V gene has CDR1 MNHEY and CDR2 SVGAGI. With V trimmed by 2 bases and J by 6 bases, 9 bases remained unmatched.